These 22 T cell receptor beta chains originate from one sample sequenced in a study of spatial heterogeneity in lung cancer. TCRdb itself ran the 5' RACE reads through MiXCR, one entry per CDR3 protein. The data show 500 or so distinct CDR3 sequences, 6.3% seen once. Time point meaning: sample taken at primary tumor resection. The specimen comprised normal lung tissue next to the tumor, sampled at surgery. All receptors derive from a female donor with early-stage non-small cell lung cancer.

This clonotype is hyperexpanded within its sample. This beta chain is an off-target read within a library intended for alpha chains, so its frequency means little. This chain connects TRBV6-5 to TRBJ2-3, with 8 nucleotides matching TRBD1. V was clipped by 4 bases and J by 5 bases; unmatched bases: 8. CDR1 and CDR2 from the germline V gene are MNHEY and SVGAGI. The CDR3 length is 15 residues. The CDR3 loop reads CASSFDRGRGDTQYF. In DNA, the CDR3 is TGTGCCAGCAGTTTCGACAGGGGAAGAGGAGATACGCAGTATTTT.

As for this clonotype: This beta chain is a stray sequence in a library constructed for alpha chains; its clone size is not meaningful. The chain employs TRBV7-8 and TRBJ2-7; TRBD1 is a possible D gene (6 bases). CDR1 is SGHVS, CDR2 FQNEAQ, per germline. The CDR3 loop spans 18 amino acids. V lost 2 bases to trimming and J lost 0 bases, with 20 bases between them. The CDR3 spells CASSLYIRPGTLSYEQYF. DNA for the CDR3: TGTGCCAGCAGCTTATATATACGCCCCGGGACACTCTCCTACGAGCAGTACTTC.

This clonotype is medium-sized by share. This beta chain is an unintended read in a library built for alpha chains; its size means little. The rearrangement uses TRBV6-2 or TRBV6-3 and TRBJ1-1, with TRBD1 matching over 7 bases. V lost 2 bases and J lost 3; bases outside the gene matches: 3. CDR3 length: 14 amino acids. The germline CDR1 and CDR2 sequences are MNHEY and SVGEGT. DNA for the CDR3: TGTGCCAGCAGTTACAAGGGGGCGGACACTGAAGCTTTCTTT. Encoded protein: CASSYKGADTEAFF.

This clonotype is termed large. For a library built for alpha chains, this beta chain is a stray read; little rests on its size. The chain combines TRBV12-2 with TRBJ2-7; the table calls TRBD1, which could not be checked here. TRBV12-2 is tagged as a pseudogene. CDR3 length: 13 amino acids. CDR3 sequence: CASRLRQGYEQYF. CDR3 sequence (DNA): TGTGCAAGTCGCCTAAGACAGGGCTACGAGCAGTACTTC.

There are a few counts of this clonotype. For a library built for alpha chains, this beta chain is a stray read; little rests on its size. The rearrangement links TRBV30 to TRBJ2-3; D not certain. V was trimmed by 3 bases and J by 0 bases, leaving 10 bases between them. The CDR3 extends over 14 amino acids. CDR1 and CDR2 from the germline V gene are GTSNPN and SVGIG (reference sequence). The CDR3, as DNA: TGTGCCTGGAGGCAAAGGGTGAGCACAGATACGCAGTATTTT. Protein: CAWRQRVSTDTQYF.

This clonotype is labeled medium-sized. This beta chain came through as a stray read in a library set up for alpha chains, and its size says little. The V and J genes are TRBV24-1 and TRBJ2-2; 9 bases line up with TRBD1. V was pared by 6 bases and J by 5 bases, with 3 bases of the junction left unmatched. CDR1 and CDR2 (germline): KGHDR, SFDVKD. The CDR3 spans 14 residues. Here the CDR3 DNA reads TGTGCCACCAGTCGAGACAGGGGGACCGGGGAGCTGTTTTTT. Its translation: CATSRDRGTGELFF.

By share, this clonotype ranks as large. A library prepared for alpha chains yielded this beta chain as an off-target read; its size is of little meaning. DNA for the CDR3: TGCAGTGCTAGAAACCGGGACAAGGGTACCTACGAGCAGTACTTC. Residues: CSARNRDKGTYEQYF. The chain couples TRBV20-1 to TRBJ2-7; possible D gene TRBD1, 6 bases. The CDR3 runs 15 residues. Germline CDR1 and CDR2: DFQATT and SNEGSKA (reference sequence). Between the trimmed V and J ends, which lost 2 bases and 2 bases, there was a span of 16 bases.

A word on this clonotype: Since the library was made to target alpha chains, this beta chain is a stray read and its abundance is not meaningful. DNA of the CDR3: TGTGCCAGTAGTGGACAGGGGGATAATTCACCCCTCCACTTT. Its protein product is CASSGQGDNSPLHF. The rearrangement uses TRBV19 and TRBJ1-6, with 10 bases lining up with TRBD1. The V and J ends lost 5 bases and 5 bases, in that order; junction bases with no gene match: 0. The CDR3 has 14 residues. The germline CDR1 and CDR2 sequences are LNHDA and SQIVND (reference sequence).

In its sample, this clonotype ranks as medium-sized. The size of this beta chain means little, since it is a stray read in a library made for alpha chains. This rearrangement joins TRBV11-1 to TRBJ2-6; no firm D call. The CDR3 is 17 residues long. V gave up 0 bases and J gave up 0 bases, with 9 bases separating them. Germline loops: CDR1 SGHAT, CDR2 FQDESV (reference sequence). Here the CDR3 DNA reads TGTGCCAGCAGCTTAGCGGGCAGCCTCTCTGGGGCCAACGTCCTGACTTTC. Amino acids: CASSLAGSLSGANVLTF.

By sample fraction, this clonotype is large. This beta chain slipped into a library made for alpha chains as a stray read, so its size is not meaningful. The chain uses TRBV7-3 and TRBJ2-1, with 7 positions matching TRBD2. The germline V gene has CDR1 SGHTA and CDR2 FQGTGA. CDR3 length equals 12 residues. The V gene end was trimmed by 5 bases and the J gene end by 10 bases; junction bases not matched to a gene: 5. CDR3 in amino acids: CASSRREGEQFF. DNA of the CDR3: TGTGCCAGCAGCCGTAGGGAGGGAGAGCAGTTCTTC.

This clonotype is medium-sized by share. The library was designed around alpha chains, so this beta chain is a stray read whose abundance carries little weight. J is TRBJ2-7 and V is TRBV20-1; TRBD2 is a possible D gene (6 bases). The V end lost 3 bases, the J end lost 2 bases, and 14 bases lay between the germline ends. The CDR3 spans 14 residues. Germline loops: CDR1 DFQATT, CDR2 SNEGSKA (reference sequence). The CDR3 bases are TGCAGTGCTAGGAGAAGGAGGGAGACCTACGAGCAGTACTTC. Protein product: CSARRRRETYEQYF.

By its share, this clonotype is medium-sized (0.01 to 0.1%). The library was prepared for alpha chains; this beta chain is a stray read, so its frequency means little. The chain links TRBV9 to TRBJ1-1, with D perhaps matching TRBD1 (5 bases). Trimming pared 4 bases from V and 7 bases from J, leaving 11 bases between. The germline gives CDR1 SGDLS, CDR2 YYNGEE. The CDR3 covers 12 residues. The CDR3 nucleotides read TGTGCCAGCAGCCGTGGGGGGTATGAAGCTTTCTTT. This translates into CASSRGGYEAFF. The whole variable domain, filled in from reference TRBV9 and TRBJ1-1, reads DSGVTQTPKHLITATGQRVTLRCSPRSGDLSVYWYQQSLDQGLQFLIQYYNGEERAKGNILERFSAQQFPDLHSELNLSSLELGDSALYFCASSRGGYEAFFGQGTRLTVV.

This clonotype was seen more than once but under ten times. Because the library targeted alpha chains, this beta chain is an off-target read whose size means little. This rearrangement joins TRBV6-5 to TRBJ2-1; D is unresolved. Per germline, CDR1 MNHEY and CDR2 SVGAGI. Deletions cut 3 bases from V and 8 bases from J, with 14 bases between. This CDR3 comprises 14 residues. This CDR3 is CASSYTFVGHEQFF. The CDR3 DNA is TGTGCCAGCAGTTATACGTTCGTCGGACATGAGCAGTTCTTC.

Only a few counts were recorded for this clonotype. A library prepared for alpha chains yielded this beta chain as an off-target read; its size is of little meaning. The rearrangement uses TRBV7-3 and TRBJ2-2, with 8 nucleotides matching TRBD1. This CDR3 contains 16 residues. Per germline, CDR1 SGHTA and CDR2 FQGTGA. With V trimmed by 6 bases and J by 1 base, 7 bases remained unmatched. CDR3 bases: TGTGCCAGCAGTCCCCCAGGGGGCGAGAACACCGGGGAGCTGTTTTTT. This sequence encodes CASSPPGGENTGELFF.

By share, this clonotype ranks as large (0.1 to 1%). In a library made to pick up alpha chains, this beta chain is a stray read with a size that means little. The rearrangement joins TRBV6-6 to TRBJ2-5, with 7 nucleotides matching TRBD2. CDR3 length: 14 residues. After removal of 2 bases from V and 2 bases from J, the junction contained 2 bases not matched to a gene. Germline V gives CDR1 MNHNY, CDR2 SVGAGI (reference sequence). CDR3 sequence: CASSYGGEQETQYF. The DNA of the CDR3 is TGTGCCAGCAGTTACGGGGGGGAGCAAGAGACCCAGTACTTC.

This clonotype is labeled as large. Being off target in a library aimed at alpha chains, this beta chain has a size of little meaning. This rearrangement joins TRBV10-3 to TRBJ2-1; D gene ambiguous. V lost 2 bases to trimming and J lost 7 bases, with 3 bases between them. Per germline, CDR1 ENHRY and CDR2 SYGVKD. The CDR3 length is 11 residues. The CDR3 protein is CAISERNEQFF. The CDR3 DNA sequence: TGTGCCATCAGTGAGAGGAATGAGCAGTTCTTC.

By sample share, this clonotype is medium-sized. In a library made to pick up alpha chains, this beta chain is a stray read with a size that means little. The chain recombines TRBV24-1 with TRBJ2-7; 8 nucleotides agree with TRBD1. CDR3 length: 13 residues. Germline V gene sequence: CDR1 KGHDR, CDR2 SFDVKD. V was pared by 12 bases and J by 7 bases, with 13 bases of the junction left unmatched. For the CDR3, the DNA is TGTGCCCACCGGACCGGGACAGGTGGAGAGCAGTACTTC. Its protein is CAHRTGTGGEQYF.

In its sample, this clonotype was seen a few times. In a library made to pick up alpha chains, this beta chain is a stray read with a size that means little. In DNA form, the CDR3 reads TGCAGCGTTGAAGATGGTCGCTACACCTTC. It yields the protein CSVEDGRYTF. The genes are TRBV29-1 and TRBJ1-2; D not resolved. This CDR3 contains 10 residues. Germline V gene data show CDR1 as SQVTM and CDR2 as ANQGSEA. V was cut by 0 bases and J by 9 bases, with 5 bases left in between.

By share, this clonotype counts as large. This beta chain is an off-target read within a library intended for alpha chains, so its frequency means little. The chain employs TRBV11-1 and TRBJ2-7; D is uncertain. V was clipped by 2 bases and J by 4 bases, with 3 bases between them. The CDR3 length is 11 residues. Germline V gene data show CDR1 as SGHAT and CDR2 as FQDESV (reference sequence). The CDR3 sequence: CASSLKYEQYF. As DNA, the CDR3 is TGTGCCAGCAGCTTAAAGTACGAGCAGTACTTC.

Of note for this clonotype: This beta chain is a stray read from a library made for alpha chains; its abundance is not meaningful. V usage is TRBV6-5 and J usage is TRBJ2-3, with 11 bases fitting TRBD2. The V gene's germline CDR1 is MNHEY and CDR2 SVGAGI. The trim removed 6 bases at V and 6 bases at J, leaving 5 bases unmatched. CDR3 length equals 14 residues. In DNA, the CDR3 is TGTGCCAGCAGCCTTAGCGGGGGGGCCGATACGCAGTATTTT. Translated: CASSLSGGADTQYF.

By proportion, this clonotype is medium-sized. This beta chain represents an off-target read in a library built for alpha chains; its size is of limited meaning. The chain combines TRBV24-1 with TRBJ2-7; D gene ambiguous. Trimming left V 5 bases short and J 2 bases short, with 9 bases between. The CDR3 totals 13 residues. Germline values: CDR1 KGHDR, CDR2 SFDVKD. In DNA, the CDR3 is TGTGCCACCAGTGGCGGCCCCGCCTACGAGCAGTACTTC. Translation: CATSGGPAYEQYF.

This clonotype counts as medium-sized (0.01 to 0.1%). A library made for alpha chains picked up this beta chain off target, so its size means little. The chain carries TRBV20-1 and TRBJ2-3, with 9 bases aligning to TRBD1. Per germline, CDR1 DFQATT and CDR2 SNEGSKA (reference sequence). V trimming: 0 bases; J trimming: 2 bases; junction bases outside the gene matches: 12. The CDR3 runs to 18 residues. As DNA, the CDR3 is TGCAGTGCTAGAGATGAAAGGGACAGGGAGGGCTTCACAGATACGCAGTATTTT. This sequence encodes CSARDERDREGFTDTQYF.